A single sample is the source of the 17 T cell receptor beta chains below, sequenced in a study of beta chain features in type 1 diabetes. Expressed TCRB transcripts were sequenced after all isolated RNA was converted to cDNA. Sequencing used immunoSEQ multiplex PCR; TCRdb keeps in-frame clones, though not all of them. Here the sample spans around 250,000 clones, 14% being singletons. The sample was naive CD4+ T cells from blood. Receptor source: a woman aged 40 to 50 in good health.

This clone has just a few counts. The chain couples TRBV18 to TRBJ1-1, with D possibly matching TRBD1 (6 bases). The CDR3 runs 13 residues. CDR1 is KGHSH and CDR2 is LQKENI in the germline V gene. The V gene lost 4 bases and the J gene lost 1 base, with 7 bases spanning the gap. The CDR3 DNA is TGTGCCAGCTCACAAGGGGGGAACACTGAAGCTTTCTTT. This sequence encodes CASSQGGNTEAFF.

The CDR3 DNA reads TGTGCCTGGAGGCCCGAAGGGTGGGGCCCTGGGGCCAACGTCCTGACTTTC. This gives the protein CAWRPEGWGPGANVLTF. The J gene is TRBJ2-6, the V gene TRBV30; possible D gene TRBD1, 5 bases. This CDR3 contains 17 residues. The germline V gene has CDR1 GTSNPN and CDR2 SVGIG (reference sequence). Deletions cut 3 bases from V and 2 bases from J, with 17 bases between.

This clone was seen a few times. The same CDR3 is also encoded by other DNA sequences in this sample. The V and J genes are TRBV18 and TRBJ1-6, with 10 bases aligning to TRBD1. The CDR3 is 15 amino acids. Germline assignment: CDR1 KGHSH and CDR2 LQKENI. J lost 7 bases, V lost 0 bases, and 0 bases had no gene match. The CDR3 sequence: CASSPPGQGNSPLHF. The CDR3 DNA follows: TGTGCCAGCTCACCACCGGGACAGGGGAATTCACCCCTCCACTTT.

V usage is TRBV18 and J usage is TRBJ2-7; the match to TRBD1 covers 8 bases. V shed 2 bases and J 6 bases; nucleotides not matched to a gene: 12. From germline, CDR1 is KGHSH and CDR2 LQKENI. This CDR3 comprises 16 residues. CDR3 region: CASSPRTRATGGEQYF. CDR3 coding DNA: TGTGCCAGCTCACCAAGAACCAGGGCAACAGGGGGCGAGCAGTACTTC.

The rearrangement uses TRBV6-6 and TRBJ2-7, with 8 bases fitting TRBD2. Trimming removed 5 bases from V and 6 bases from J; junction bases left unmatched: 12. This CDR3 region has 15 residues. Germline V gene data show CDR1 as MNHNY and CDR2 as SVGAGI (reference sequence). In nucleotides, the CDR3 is TGTGCCAGCAGTAAGGCACTCGCGGGGGGACTCGAGCAGTACTTC. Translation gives CASSKALAGGLEQYF.

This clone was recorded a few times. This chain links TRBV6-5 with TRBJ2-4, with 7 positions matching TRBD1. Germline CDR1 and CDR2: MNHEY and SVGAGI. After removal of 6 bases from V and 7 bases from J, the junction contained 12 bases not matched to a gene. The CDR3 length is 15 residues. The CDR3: CASRDTGVFVNIQYF. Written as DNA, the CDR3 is TGTGCCAGCAGGGACACAGGGGTATTCGTGAACATTCAGTACTTC.

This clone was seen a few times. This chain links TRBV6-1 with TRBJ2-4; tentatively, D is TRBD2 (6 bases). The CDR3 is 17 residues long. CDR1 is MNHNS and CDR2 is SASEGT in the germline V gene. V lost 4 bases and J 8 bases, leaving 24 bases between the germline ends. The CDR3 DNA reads TGTGCCAGCAGTGCCCCCCGAGGGAGGCTCAATAAGGACATTCAGTACTTC. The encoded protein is CASSAPRGRLNKDIQYF.

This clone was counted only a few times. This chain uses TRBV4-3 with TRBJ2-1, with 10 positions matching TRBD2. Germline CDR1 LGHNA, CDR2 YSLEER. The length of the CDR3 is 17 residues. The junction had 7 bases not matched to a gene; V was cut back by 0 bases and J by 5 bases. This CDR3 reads CASSQDRRTSGDNEQFF. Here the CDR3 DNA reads TGCGCCAGCAGCCAAGATCGTAGGACTAGCGGTGACAATGAGCAGTTCTTC.

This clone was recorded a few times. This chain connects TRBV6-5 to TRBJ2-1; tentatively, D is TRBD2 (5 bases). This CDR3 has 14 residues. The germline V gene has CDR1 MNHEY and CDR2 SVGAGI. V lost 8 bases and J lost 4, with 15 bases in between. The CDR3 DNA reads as TGTGCCAGCGCCCTACGGAGGAGATACAATGAGCAGTTCTTC. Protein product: CASALRRRYNEQFF.

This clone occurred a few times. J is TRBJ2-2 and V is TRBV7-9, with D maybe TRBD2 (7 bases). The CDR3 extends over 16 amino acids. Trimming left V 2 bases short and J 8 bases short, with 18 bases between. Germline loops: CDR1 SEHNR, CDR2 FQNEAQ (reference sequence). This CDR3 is CASSLIRGATEGELFF. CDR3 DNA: TGTGCCAGCAGCTTAATTCGGGGGGCGACCGAGGGGGAGCTGTTTTTT.

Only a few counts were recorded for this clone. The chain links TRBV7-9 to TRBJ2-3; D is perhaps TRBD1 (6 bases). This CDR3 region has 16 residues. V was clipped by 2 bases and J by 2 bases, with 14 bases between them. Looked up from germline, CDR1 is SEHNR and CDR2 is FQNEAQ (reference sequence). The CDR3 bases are TGTGCCAGCAGCTTAACGGCAGGGGCCAACACAGATACGCAGTATTTT. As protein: CASSLTAGANTDTQYF.

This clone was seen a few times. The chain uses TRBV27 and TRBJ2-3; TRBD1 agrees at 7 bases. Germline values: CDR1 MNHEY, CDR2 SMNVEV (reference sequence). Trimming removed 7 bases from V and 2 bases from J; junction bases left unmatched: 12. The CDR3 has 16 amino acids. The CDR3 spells CASTQGQFRHTDTQYF. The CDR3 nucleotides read TGTGCCAGCACTCAGGGACAGTTCCGTCACACAGATACGCAGTATTTT.

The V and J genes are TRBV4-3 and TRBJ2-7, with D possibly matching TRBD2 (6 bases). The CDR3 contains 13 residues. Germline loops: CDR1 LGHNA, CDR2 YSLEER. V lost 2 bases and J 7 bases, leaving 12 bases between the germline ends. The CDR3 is CASSQFRRGEQYF. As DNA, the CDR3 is TGCGCCAGCAGCCAATTCCGGAGGGGTGAGCAGTACTTC.

DNA for the CDR3: TGTGCCAGCAGCCCCCTAGGAGGGACGGGGGCTGAAGCTTTCTTT. It yields the protein CASSPLGGTGAEAFF. This chain links TRBV7-9 with TRBJ1-1, with a tentative D call TRBD1 (5 bases). The CDR3 runs 15 residues. Deletions cut 5 bases from V and 6 bases from J, with 19 bases between. Per the germline V gene, CDR1 is SEHNR and CDR2 is FQNEAQ (reference sequence). The whole variable domain, filled in from reference TRBV7-9 and TRBJ1-1, reads DTGVSQNPRHKITKRGQNVTFRCDPISEHNRLYWYRQTLGQGPEFLTYFQNEAQLEKSRLLSDRFSAERPKGSFSTLEIQRTEQGDSAMYLCASSPLGGTGAEAFFGQGTRLTVV.

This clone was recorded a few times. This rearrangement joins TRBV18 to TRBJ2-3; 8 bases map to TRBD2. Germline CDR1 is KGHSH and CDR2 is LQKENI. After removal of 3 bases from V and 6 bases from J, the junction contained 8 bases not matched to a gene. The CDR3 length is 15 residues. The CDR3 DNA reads TGTGCCAGCTCACCGGATCGGGGGGGCCCTGATACGCAGTATTTT. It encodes CASSPDRGGPDTQYF. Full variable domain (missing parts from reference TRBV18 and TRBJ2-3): NAGVMQNPRHLVRRRGQEARLRCSPMKGHSHVYWYRQLPEEGLKFMVYLQKENIIDESGMPKERFSAEFPKEGPSILRIQQVVRGDSAAYFCASSPDRGGPDTQYFGPGTRLTVL.

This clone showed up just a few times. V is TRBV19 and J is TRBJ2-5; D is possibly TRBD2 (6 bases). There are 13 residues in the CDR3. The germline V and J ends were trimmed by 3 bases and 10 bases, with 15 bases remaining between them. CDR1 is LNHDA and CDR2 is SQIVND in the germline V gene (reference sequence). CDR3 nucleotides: TGTGCCAGTAGTATGGAGGGATGGTCAGGCCAGTACTTC. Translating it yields CASSMEGWSGQYF.

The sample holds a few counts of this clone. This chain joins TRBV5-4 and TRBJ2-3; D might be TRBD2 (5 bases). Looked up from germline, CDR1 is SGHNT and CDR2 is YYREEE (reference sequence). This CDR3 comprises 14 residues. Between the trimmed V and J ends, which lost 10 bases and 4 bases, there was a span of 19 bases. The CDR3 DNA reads TGTGCCGTCTCAAGCGGCAGGATCCCAGATACGCAGTATTTT. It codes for CAVSSGRIPDTQYF.